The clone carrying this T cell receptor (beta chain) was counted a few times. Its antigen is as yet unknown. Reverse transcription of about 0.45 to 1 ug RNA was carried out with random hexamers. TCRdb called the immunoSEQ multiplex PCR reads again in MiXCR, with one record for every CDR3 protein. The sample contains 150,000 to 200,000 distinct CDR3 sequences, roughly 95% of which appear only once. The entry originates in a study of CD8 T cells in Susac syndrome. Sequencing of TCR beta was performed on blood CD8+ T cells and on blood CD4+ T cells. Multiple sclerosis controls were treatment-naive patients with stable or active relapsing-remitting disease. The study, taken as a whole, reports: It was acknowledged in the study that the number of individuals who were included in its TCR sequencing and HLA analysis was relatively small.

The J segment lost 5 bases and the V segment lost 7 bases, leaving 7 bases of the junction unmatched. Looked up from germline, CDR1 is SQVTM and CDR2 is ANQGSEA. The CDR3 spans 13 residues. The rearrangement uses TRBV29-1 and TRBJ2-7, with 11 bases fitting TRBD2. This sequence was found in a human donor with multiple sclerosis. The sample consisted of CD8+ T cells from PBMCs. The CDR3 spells CSAIGTSGDEQYF. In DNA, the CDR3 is TGCAGCGCCATCGGGACTAGCGGTGACGAGCAGTACTTC.